This T cell receptor (beta chain) came from a study of blood T cell repertoires in COVID-19. TCRdb's table, derived via immunoSEQ multiplex PCR, lists solely in-frame clones and lacks some. The sample includes 200,000 to 250,000 clones, 85% to 90% seen only once; the top ten take about 2%. The origin of this receptor is a woman in her fifties or sixties with acute or convalescent COVID-19. The sequenced sample consisted of peripheral blood.

The CDR3 nucleotides are TGTGCCAGCAGCCAAGTAGGACAGGGCCGCGGGGGAGGCGGCTACACCTTC. It encodes CASSQVGQGRGGGGYTF. The chain uses TRBV3-1 (or the pseudogene TRBV3-2) and TRBJ1-2; TRBD1 matches 8 bases. The CDR3 consists of 17 residues. V lost 1 base to trimming and J lost 8 bases; unmatched junction nucleotides: 15. Germline V gene data show CDR1 as LGHDT and CDR2 as YNNKEL (reference sequence).